This is a list of T cell receptor beta chains from one sample in a study of T cell changes during pregnancy in multiple sclerosis. Measured with immunoSEQ multiplex PCR; TCRdb has only the in-frame clones, and not every one. In the table there are more than 40,000 clones, around 94% of which are singletons. Material: CD4+ T cells from peripheral blood mononuclear cells, obtained in the second trimester of pregnancy. The receptors here all came from a female donor with multiple sclerosis, enrolled in a pregnancy study. CDR3s include the opening cysteine and the closing phenylalanine or tryptophan. D genes are given only for firm matches. Rows give clone size only sometimes, using once, few, many, or a class for an expanded clone.

len	abundance	j_gene	v_gene	d_gene	CDR3aa	CDR3nt
14	-	TRBJ1-2	TRBV5-1	-	CASSTARGDYGYTF	TGCGCCAGCAGCACAGCCAGGGGCGACTATGGCTACACCTTC
15	-	TRBJ1-1	TRBV6-6	-	CASSFIQGRSTEAFF	TGTGCCAGCAGTTTCATACAGGGTAGGAGCACTGAAGCTTTCTTT
12	-	TRBJ1-3	TRBV2	-	CASSLSGNTIYF	TGTGCCAGCAGTCTGAGCGGAAACACCATATATTTT
15	-	TRBJ2-5	TRBV6-1	TRBD1	CASSPLTGVGETQYF	TGTGCCAGCAGCCCTCTGACAGGGGTGGGGGAGACCCAGTACTTC
14	few	TRBJ2-1	TRBV7-2	-	CASSLAIAVNEQFF	TGTGCCAGCAGCTTAGCGATAGCAGTCAATGAGCAGTTCTTC
13	-	TRBJ1-6	TRBV2	-	CASSEDFNSPLHF	TGTGCCAGCAGTGAAGACTTTAATTCACCCCTCCACTTT
15	-	TRBJ2-7	TRBV6-1	TRBD1	CASSEQGASWYEQYF	TGTGCCAGCAGCGAACAGGGGGCGTCTTGGTACGAGCAGTACTTC
14	-	TRBJ1-1	TRBV7-3	-	CASSLGGADTEAFF	TGTGCCAGCAGCTTAGGGGGGGCAGACACTGAAGCTTTCTTT
16	-	TRBJ2-1	TRBV5-6	TRBD1	CASSLGTGGRGGEQFF	TGTGCCAGCAGCTTGGGGACAGGGGGCAGGGGGGGTGAGCAGTTCTTC
14	-	TRBJ1-2	TRBV27	-	CASTTSGSVDGYTF	TGTGCCAGCACCACTTCGGGGAGTGTAGATGGCTACACCTTC
15	-	TRBJ1-2	TRBV7-9	TRBD1	CASSLVGRGRDGYTF	TGTGCCAGCAGCTTAGTAGGCAGGGGGCGCGATGGCTACACCTTC
14	-	TRBJ2-7	TRBV30	TRBD1	CAWSGDRGPHEQYF	TGTGCCTGGAGCGGGGACAGGGGGCCCCACGAGCAGTACTTC
12	-	TRBJ2-2	TRBV30	TRBD1	CASGGDTGELFF	TGTGCCTCAGGGGGCGACACCGGGGAGCTGTTTTTT
13	-	TRBJ2-7	TRBV7-9	-	CASSRSGSLEQYF	TGTGCCAGCAGCCGTTCGGGGTCCCTCGAGCAGTACTTC
15	-	TRBJ1-4	TRBV6-5	-	CASSFPGRVGEKLFF	TGTGCCAGCAGTTTCCCCGGCAGGGTTGGTGAAAAACTGTTTTTT
13	-	TRBJ1-2	TRBV19	-	CASSSQVYYGYTF	TGTGCCAGTAGTTCCCAGGTGTACTATGGCTACACCTTC
15	once	TRBJ1-2	TRBV7-2	TRBD1	CASSEKGTGRDGYTF	TGTGCCAGCAGCGAAAAGGGGACAGGGAGGGATGGCTACACCTTC
15	-	TRBJ1-1	TRBV6-5	TRBD1	CASSGQILSGTEAFF	TGTGCCAGCTCGGGACAGATACTTTCGGGCACTGAAGCTTTCTTT
13	-	TRBJ2-7	TRBV7-9	-	CASSLVSQGWQYF	TGTGCCAGCAGCTTAGTCAGCCAGGGATGGCAGTACTTC
14	-	TRBJ1-1	TRBV5-4	-	CASSPVGGWTEAFF	TGTGCCAGCAGCCCCGTTGGGGGCTGGACTGAAGCTTTCTTT
16	-	TRBJ1-2	TRBV5-6	TRBD1	CASSLEGTGIFYGYTF	TGTGCCAGCAGCTTGGAAGGGACAGGGATATTCTATGGCTACACCTTC
15	-	TRBJ1-1	TRBV19	TRBD1	CASIGTGGPNTEAFF	TGTGCCAGTATAGGGACAGGGGGCCCTAACACTGAAGCTTTCTTT
17	-	TRBJ2-7	TRBV18	-	CASSPQRFDLSSYEQYF	TGTGCCAGCTCACCTCAACGATTCGACTTGAGCTCCTACGAGCAGTACTTC
13	-	TRBJ2-3	TRBV7-3	-	CASSNSLTDTQYF	TGTGCCAGCAGTAACAGCCTAACAGATACGCAGTATTTT
17	-	TRBJ2-7	TRBV5-8	TRBD2	CASSISLLAGSSYEQYF	TGTGCCAGCAGCATAAGTCTACTAGCGGGGAGCTCCTACGAGCAGTACTTC
15	-	TRBJ2-2	TRBV19	TRBD1	CASTRQGAQTGELFF	TGTGCCAGTACTAGACAGGGGGCGCAGACCGGGGAGCTGTTTTTT
17	-	TRBJ2-5	TRBV18	TRBD2	CASSPPLGLAVKETQYF	TGTGCCAGCTCACCACCCCTGGGACTAGCGGTTAAAGAGACCCAGTACTTC
16	-	TRBJ1-6	TRBV15	-	CATSRARGWNNSPLHF	TGTGCCACCAGCAGAGCACGGGGATGGAACAATTCACCCCTCCACTTT
16	-	TRBJ2-3	TRBV11-3	-	CASSLGRRERTDTQYF	TGTGCCAGCAGCTTAGGTAGGAGGGAGCGCACAGATACGCAGTATTTT
15	-	TRBJ2-5	TRBV7-2	TRBD2	CASSPQAGGQETQYF	TGTGCCAGCAGCCCACAAGCGGGGGGTCAGGAGACCCAGTACTTC
14	-	TRBJ2-7	TRBV9	TRBD1	CASSTGQGSYEQYF	TGTGCCAGCAGCACCGGACAGGGCTCCTACGAGCAGTACTTC
16	-	TRBJ1-2	TRBV7-2	-	CASSPSRGGGNYGYTF	TGTGCCAGCAGCCCGTCGAGGGGAGGCGGTAACTATGGCTACACCTTC
18	-	TRBJ1-4	TRBV19	TRBD1	CASSIKLGTVNANEKLFF	TGTGCCAGTAGTATCAAACTCGGGACAGTCAATGCAAATGAAAAACTGTTTTTT
14	-	TRBJ2-4	TRBV7-3	TRBD1	CASSPDRVSNIQYF	TGTGCCAGCAGCCCCGACAGGGTCTCAAACATTCAGTACTTC
14	-	TRBJ1-4	TRBV7-9	TRBD1	CASSPHRGMGKLFF	TGTGCCAGCAGCCCCCACAGGGGAATGGGAAAACTGTTTTTT
14	-	TRBJ2-3	TRBV30	TRBD1	CAWTQPGGLDTQYF	TGTGCCTGGACCCAACCAGGGGGCCTAGATACGCAGTATTTT
18	-	TRBJ2-7	TRBV15	TRBD1	CATSPGDGRGRKRYEQYF	TGTGCCACCAGCCCAGGAGACGGCAGGGGGCGCAAAAGATACGAGCAGTACTTC
15	-	TRBJ2-5	TRBV9	TRBD2	CASSALAGLAETQYF	TGTGCCAGCAGCGCCCTAGCGGGGCTGGCAGAGACCCAGTACTTC
14	-	TRBJ1-5	TRBV6-6	TRBD1	CASSRGDINQPQHF	TGTGCCAGCAGCAGGGGGGACATCAATCAGCCCCAGCATTTT
15	-	TRBJ2-3	TRBV9	TRBD2	CASSVQPGSGGPQYF	TGTGCCAGCAGCGTCCAACCCGGTAGCGGGGGCCCGCAGTATTTT
13	-	TRBJ1-2	TRBV7-2	-	CASSPSVNYGYTF	TGTGCCAGCAGCCCGAGTGTAAACTATGGCTACACCTTC
15	-	TRBJ2-7	TRBV5-5	-	CASSFGQISSYEQYF	TGTGCCAGCAGCTTCGGACAGATCAGCTCCTACGAGCAGTACTTC
15	-	TRBJ1-1	TRBV27	TRBD1	CASRTVLQGDTEAFF	TGTGCCAGCAGGACCGTACTACAGGGGGACACTGAAGCTTTCTTT
15	-	TRBJ2-7	TRBV18	-	CASSPPTRGPYEQYF	TGTGCCAGCTCACCTCCCACGCGGGGGCCCTACGAGCAGTACTTC
18	-	TRBJ2-6	TRBV12-5	TRBD1	CASGPTGGFLSGANVLTF	TGTGCTAGTGGTCCGACAGGGGGATTCCTCTCTGGGGCCAACGTCCTGACTTTC